These 22 T cell receptor beta chains originate from one sample sequenced in a study of PD-1 blockade in classical Hodgkin lymphoma. Data came from immunoSEQ multiplex PCR; TCRdb stores just in-frame clones and leaves some out. Counted here are 90,000 to 95,000 clones, approximately 89% occurring once; the ten biggest clones make up 9.5% to 12%. No patient escaped relapse after autologous stem cell transplantation, and brentuximab vedotin exposure varied. Sequenced material: peripheral blood mononuclear cells (PBMCs), taken before the second cycle of nivolumab. The receptors derive from a human donor with classical Hodgkin lymphoma.

This clone came up once. The chain employs TRBV28 and TRBJ2-5, with a possible D match to TRBD1 (6 bases). The CDR3 loop spans 14 amino acids. V lost 5 bases and J lost 1, with 11 bases in between. Per the germline V gene, CDR1 is MDHEN and CDR2 is SYDVKM. CDR3 amino acids: CASSDWTVQETQYF. The DNA for the CDR3 is TGTGCCAGCAGTGACTGGACAGTCCAAGAGACCCAGTACTTC.

The CDR3 bases are TGTGCCAGCAGCAAGACAGGACCAAACACTGAAGCTTTCTTT. This translates into CASSKTGPNTEAFF. The chain is built from TRBV2 and TRBJ1-1; TRBD1 might be the D (6 bases). There are 14 residues in the CDR3. CDR1 and CDR2 from the germline V gene are SNHLY and FYNNEI. Trimming cost V 6 bases and J 2 bases, with 13 bases left between them.

The chain couples TRBV28 to TRBJ1-1; possible D gene TRBD1, 5 bases. There are 12 residues in the CDR3. The ends were cut back, 5 bases at V and 1 base at J, with 5 bases in the middle. Germline lookup yields CDR1 MDHEN and CDR2 SYDVKM. CDR3 in amino acids: CASSGANTEAFF. DNA for the CDR3: TGTGCCAGCAGTGGGGCGAACACTGAAGCTTTCTTT.

This clone was seen just once. This rearrangement joins TRBV2 to TRBJ2-3; D unclear. CDR3 length equals 18 residues. The germline V and J ends were trimmed by 0 bases and 2 bases, with 18 bases remaining between them. Germline loops: CDR1 SNHLY, CDR2 FYNNEI. This CDR3 is CASSEAGRIGYYTDTQYF. The CDR3, as DNA: TGTGCCAGCAGTGAAGCCGGACGGATTGGCTACTACACAGATACGCAGTATTTT.

This clone was observed a single time. The chain employs TRBV28 and TRBJ2-2; 9 nucleotides match TRBD2. The ends lost 7 bases at V and 7 bases at J; junction bases unmatched: 13. The CDR3 totals 16 residues. Germline CDR1 and CDR2: MDHEN and SYDVKM. This CDR3 is CASTGSREGRGGELFF. Written as DNA, the CDR3 is TGTGCCAGCACTGGTTCGCGGGAGGGCCGAGGCGGGGAGCTGTTTTTT.

The chain recombines TRBV6-1 with TRBJ2-2; the match to TRBD2 covers 8 bases. This CDR3 is 16 amino acids long. The germline gives CDR1 MNHNS, CDR2 SASEGT. Trimming removed 1 base from V and 5 bases from J; junction bases left unmatched: 6. For the CDR3, the DNA is TGTGCCAGCAGTGAAGGATCGGGGGGGATTACCGGGGAGCTGTTTTTT. Amino acids: CASSEGSGGITGELFF.

The J gene is TRBJ1-2, the V gene TRBV19; 11 bases fit TRBD1. V lost 5 bases to trimming and J lost 8 bases; unmatched junction nucleotides: 13. This CDR3 has 16 residues. Germline V lookup: CDR1 LNHDA, CDR2 SQIVND (reference sequence). The CDR3 DNA reads TGTGCCAGTAGTCCCGGACAGGGGGCGAAATCTTGGGGCTACACCTTC. Amino acid sequence: CASSPGQGAKSWGYTF.

The J gene is TRBJ2-7, the V gene TRBV9; D is uncertain. CDR3 size: 14 residues. From germline, CDR1 is SGDLS and CDR2 YYNGEE. Trimming pared 4 bases from V and 3 bases from J, leaving 14 bases between. CDR3 coding DNA: TGTGCCAGCAGCCCGAGCAGTATCGGCTACGAGCAGTACTTC. As protein: CASSPSSIGYEQYF.

This chain uses TRBV6-5 with TRBJ2-7; TRBD1 matches 7 bases. The germline gives CDR1 MNHEY, CDR2 SVGAGI. Trimming cost V 6 bases and J 1 base; bases outside gene matches: 9. The CDR3 extends over 15 amino acids. CDR3 sequence (DNA): TGTGCCAGCAGAGGCCAGGACAGGCCTTCCTACGAGCAGTACTTC. Encoded protein: CASRGQDRPSYEQYF.

V gene TRBV28 combines with J gene TRBJ1-2; a weak D match, TRBD1 (6 bases). The length of the CDR3 is 13 residues. V gave up 7 bases and J gave up 3 bases, with 12 bases separating them. Germline-derived CDR1 and CDR2 are MDHEN and SYDVKM. In nucleotides, the CDR3 is TGTGCCAGCATCCCTAGGGGGTACTATGGCTACACCTTC. Translated: CASIPRGYYGYTF.

The V gene is TRBV5-4, the J gene TRBJ1-2; maybe TRBD1 (5 bases). V lost 5 bases and J lost 1, with 9 bases in between. The germline CDR1 and CDR2 sequences are SGHNT and YYREEE (reference sequence). The CDR3 sequence is 13 residues long. The CDR3 sequence: CASRQGGNYGYTF. CDR3 bases: TGTGCCAGCAGGCAGGGAGGTAACTATGGCTACACCTTC.

The chain couples TRBV9 to TRBJ2-3; D ambiguous. This CDR3 is built from 14 residues. V dropped 0 bases and J dropped 2 bases, with 7 bases sitting between them. Germline CDR1 reads SGDLS; CDR2 reads YYNGEE. CDR3 DNA sequence: TGTGCCAGCAGCGTAGAGGGAAACACAGATACGCAGTATTTT. Residues: CASSVEGNTDTQYF.

The J gene is TRBJ2-1, the V gene TRBV2; unclear D gene. Germline values: CDR1 SNHLY, CDR2 FYNNEI. The CDR3 runs 13 residues. The V and J ends lost 1 base and 5 bases respectively, with 6 bases between them. The CDR3 region is CASSEERNNEQFF. CDR3 DNA: TGTGCCAGCAGTGAAGAGCGAAACAATGAGCAGTTCTTC.

This clone has more than one count but fewer than ten. The chain uses TRBV5-1 and TRBJ2-5; the match to TRBD1 covers 8 bases. Germline CDR1 and CDR2: SGHRS and YFSETQ. J gave up 9 bases and V 3 bases, and 13 bases lay outside the gene matches. The CDR3 loop spans 15 amino acids. CDR3 loop: CASSWDRFPSRAQYF. The CDR3 DNA reads TGCGCCAGCAGCTGGGACAGGTTCCCATCACGGGCCCAGTACTTC.

The chain uses TRBV19 and TRBJ2-7, with 11 bases identical to TRBD2. The ends lost 3 bases at V and 6 bases at J; junction bases unmatched: 7. Germline loops: CDR1 LNHDA, CDR2 SQIVND (reference sequence). This CDR3 comprises 15 residues. CDR3 residues: CASSMLAGGLGEQYF. The CDR3 bases are TGTGCCAGTAGTATGCTAGCGGGAGGCCTGGGCGAGCAGTACTTC.

This chain links TRBV27 with TRBJ2-7, with 7 bases aligning to TRBD1. The CDR3 has 16 amino acids. In germline, CDR1 is MNHEY, CDR2 SMNVEV (reference sequence). Trimming at V came to 8 bases and at J to 1 base, leaving 14 bases not matched to a gene. CDR3 nucleotide sequence: TGTGCCAGCGGGCGGAAGACAGGGTCGGATTCCTACGAGCAGTACTTC. Its translation: CASGRKTGSDSYEQYF.

The count of this clone is one. The CDR3 DNA sequence: TGTGCCTGGAAGGGTTGGGATCGGGGCACTGAAGCTTTCTTT. It yields the protein CAWKGWDRGTEAFF. The chain has TRBV30 and TRBJ1-1; D is undetermined. Per the germline V gene, CDR1 is GTSNPN and CDR2 is SVGIG (reference sequence). Deletions cut 4 bases from V and 4 bases from J, with 16 bases between. CDR3 length: 14 residues. Full variable domain (remainder filled in from reference TRBV30 and TRBJ1-1): SQTIHQWPATLVQPVGSPLSLECTVEGTSNPNLYWYRQAAGRGLQLLFYSVGIGQISSEVPQNLSASRPQDRQFILSSKKLLLSDSGFYLCAWKGWDRGTEAFFGQGTRLTVV.

The rearrangement uses TRBV5-1 and TRBJ2-3; perhaps TRBD1 as D (6 bases). Germline V gene sequence: CDR1 SGHRS, CDR2 YFSETQ. Trimming pared 0 bases from V and 3 bases from J, leaving 14 bases between. The CDR3 loop spans 16 amino acids. The CDR3: CASSLGTVSATDTQYF. The CDR3 nucleotides are TGCGCCAGCAGCTTGGGGACAGTAAGTGCTACAGATACGCAGTATTTT.

The chain employs TRBV7-9 and TRBJ2-7, with D perhaps matching TRBD2 (6 bases). V lost 0 bases to trimming and J lost 3 bases, with 15 bases between them. The length of the CDR3 is 16 residues. Germline CDR1 is SEHNR and CDR2 is FQNEAQ (reference sequence). Written as DNA, the CDR3 is TGTGCCAGCAGCTTAGCTGCGGGGACCGGTATCTACGAGCAGTACTTC. It translates to CASSLAAGTGIYEQYF.

V is TRBV9 and J is TRBJ1-1; tentatively, D is TRBD1 (5 bases). The CDR3 runs 14 residues. Germline V lookup: CDR1 SGDLS, CDR2 YYNGEE. V was trimmed by 3 bases and J by 1 base, leaving 10 bases between them. Here the CDR3 reads CASSGGFRNTEAFF. The CDR3 DNA reads TGTGCCAGCAGCGGGGGGTTTCGGAACACTGAAGCTTTCTTT.

Only a few counts were recorded for this clone. This chain joins TRBV29-1 and TRBJ2-7; D call uncertain. V was cut by 2 bases and J by 6 bases, with 17 bases left in between. Germline assignment: CDR1 SQVTM and CDR2 ANQGSEA. The CDR3 is made up of 14 amino acids. The CDR3 DNA sequence: TGCAGCGTTGAATTTGGTAGTGGTAGCTCCGAGCAGTACTTC. This translates into CSVEFGSGSSEQYF.

This rearrangement joins TRBV28 to TRBJ2-1; possibly TRBD2 for D (5 bases). The length of the CDR3 is 16 residues. Per germline, CDR1 MDHEN and CDR2 SYDVKM. V was pared by 2 bases and J by 3 bases, with 14 bases between. The CDR3 protein is CASSLISEVRYNEQFF. The CDR3 DNA follows: TGTGCCAGCAGTTTAATTAGCGAAGTTCGCTACAATGAGCAGTTCTTC.